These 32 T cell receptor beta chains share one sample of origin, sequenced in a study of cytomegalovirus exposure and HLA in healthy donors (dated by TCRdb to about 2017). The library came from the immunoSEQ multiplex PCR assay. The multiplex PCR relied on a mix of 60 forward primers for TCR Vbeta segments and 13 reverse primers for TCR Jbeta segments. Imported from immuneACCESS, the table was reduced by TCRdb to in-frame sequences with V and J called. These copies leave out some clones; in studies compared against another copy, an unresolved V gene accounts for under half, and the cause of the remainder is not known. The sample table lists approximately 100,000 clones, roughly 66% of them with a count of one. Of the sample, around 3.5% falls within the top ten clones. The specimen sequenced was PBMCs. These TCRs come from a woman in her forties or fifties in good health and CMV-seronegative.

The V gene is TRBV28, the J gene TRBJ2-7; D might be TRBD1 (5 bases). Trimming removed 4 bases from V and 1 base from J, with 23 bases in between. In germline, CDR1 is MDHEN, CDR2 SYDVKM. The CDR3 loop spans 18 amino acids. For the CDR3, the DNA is TGTGCCAGCAGTTCTCCCTCTTGGACACCACTCCAGTCCTACGAGCAGTACTTC. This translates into CASSSPSWTPLQSYEQYF.

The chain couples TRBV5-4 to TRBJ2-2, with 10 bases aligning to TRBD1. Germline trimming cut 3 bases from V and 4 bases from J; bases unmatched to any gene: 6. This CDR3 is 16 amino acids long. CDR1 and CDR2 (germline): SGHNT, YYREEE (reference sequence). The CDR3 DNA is TGTGCCAGCAGCTACGGGACAGGGGAGTTCACCGGGGAGCTGTTTTTT. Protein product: CASSYGTGEFTGELFF.

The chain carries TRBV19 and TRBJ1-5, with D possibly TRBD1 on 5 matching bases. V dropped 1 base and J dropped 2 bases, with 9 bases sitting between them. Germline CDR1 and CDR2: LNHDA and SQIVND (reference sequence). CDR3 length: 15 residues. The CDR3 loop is CASSIVPGGNQPQHF. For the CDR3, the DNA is TGTGCCAGTAGTATAGTCCCGGGGGGCAATCAGCCCCAGCATTTT.

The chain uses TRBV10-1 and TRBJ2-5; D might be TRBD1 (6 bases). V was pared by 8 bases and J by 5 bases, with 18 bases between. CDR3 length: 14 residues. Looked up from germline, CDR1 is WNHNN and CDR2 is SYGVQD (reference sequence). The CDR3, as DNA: TGCGCCAGCGTACAGGGAAGGTCACGGGAGACCCAGTACTTC. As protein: CASVQGRSRETQYF.

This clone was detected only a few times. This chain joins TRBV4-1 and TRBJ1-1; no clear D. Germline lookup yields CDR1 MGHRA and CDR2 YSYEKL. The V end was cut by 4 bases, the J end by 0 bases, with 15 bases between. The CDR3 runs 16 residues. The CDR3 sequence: CASSLPGGFMNTEAFF. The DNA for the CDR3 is TGCGCCAGCAGCCTTCCCGGAGGGTTTATGAACACTGAAGCTTTCTTT.

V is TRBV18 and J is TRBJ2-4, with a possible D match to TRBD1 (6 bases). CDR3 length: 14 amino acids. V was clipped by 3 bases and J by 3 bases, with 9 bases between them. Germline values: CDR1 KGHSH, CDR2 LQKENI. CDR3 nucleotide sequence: TGTGCCAGCTCACCCCGGGACAACAAAAACATTCAGTACTTC. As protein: CASSPRDNKNIQYF.

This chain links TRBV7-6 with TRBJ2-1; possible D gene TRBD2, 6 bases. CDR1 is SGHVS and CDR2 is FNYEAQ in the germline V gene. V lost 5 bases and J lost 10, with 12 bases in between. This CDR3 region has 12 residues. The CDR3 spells CASSRVGGEQFF. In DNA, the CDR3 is TGTGCCAGCAGCCGGGTTGGGGGGGAGCAGTTCTTC.

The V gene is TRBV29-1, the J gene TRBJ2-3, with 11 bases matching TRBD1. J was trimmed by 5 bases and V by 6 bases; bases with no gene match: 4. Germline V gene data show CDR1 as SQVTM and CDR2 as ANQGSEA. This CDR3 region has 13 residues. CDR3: CSVLGQGVDTQYF. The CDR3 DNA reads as TGCAGCGTGCTGGGACAGGGGGTAGATACGCAGTATTTT.

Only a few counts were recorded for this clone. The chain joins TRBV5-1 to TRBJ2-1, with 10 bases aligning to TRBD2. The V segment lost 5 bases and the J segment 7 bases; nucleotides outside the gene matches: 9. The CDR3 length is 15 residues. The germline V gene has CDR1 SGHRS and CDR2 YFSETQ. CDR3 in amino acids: CASSYLAGVGNEQFF. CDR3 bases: TGCGCCAGCAGTTACCTAGCGGGAGTTGGTAATGAGCAGTTCTTC.

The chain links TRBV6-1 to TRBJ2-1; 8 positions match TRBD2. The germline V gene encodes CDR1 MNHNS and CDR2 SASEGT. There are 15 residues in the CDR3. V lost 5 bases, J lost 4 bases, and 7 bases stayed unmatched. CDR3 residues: CASSSGTRAYNEQFF. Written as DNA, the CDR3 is TGTGCCAGCAGTTCCGGGACTAGAGCTTACAATGAGCAGTTCTTC.

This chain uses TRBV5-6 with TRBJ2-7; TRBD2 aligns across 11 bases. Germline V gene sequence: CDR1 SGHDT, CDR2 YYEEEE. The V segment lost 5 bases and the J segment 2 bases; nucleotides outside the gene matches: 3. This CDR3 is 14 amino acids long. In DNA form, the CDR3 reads TGTGCCAGCAGACTAGCGGGAGCGCCCTACGAGCAGTACTTC. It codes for CASRLAGAPYEQYF.

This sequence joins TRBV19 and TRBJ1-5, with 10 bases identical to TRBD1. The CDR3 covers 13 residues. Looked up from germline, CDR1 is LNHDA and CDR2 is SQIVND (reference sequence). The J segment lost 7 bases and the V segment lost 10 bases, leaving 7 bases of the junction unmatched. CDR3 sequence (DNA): TGTGCCACCCAGGGACAGGGGAGGCAGCCCCAGCATTTT. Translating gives CATQGQGRQPQHF.

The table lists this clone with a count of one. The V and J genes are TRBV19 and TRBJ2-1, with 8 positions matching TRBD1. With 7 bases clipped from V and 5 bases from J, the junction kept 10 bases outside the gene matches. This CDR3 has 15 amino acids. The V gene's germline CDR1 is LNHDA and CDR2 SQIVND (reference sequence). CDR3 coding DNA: TGTGCCAGTACTTTCTTGGGACAGGAAGACAATGAGCAGTTCTTC. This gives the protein CASTFLGQEDNEQFF.

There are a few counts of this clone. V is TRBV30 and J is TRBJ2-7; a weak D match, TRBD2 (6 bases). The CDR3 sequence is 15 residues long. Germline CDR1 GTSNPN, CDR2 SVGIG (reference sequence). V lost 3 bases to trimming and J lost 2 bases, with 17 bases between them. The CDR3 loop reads CAWRGKGLNPYEQYF. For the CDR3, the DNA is TGTGCCTGGAGAGGTAAAGGACTAAACCCCTACGAGCAGTACTTC. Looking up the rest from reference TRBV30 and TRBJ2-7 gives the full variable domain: SQTIHQWPATLVQPVGSPLSLECTVEGTSNPNLYWYRQAAGRGLQLLFYSVGIGQISSEVPQNLSASRPQDRQFILSSKKLLLSDSGFYLCAWRGKGLNPYEQYFGPGTRLTVT.

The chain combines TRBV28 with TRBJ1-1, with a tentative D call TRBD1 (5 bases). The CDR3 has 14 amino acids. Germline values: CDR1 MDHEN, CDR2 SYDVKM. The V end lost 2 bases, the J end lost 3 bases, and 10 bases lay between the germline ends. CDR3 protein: CASSLVRVDTEAFF. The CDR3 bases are TGTGCCAGCAGTTTAGTCAGGGTGGACACTGAAGCTTTCTTT.

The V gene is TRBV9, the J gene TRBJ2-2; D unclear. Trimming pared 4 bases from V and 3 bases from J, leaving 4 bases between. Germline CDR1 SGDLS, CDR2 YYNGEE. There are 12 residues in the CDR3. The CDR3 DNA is TGTGCCAGCAGCCCTTACACCGGGGAGCTGTTTTTT. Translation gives CASSPYTGELFF. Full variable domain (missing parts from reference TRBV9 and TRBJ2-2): DSGVTQTPKHLITATGQRVTLRCSPRSGDLSVYWYQQSLDQGLQFLIQYYNGEERAKGNILERFSAQQFPDLHSELNLSSLELGDSALYFCASSPYTGELFFGEGSRLTVL.

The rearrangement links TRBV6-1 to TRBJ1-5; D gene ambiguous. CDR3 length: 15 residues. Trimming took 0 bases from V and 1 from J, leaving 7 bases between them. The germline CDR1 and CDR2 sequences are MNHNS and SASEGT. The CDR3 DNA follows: TGTGCCAGCAGTGAAGCCCCGGGAAGCAATCAGCCCCAGCATTTT. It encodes CASSEAPGSNQPQHF.

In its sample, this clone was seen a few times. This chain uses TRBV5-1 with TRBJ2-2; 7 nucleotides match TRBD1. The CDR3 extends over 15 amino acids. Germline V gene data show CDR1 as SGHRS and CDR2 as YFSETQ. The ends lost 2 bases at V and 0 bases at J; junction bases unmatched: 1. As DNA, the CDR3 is TGCGCCAGCAGCTTCCAGGGGGCGAACACCGGGGAGCTGTTTTTT. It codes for CASSFQGANTGELFF. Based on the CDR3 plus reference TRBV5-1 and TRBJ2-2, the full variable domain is KAGVTQTPRYLIKTRGQQVTLSCSPISGHRSVSWYQQTPGQGLQFLFEYFSETQRNKGNFPGRFSGRQFSNSRSEMNVSTLELGDSALYLCASSFQGANTGELFFGEGSRLTVL.

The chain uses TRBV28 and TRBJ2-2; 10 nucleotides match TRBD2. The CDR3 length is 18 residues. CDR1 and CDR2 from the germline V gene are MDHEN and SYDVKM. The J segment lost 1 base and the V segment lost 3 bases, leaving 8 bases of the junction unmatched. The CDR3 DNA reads TGTGCCAGCAGTTTCCGGCTAGCGGGAGATTTGAACACCGGGGAGCTGTTTTTT. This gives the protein CASSFRLAGDLNTGELFF.

CDR3 amino acids: CASSVTAGAPETQYF. In nucleotides, the CDR3 is TGTGCCAGCAGCGTCACAGCGGGAGCCCCAGAGACCCAGTACTTC. The chain uses TRBV9 and TRBJ2-5; 8 nucleotides align to TRBD2. From germline, CDR1 is SGDLS and CDR2 YYNGEE. V lost 2 bases and J lost 4; bases outside the gene matches: 7. CDR3 size: 15 residues.

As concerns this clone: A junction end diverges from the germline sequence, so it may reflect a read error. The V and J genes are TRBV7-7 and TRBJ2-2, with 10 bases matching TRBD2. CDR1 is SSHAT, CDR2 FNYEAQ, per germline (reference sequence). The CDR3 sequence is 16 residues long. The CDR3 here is CASSLLAGVNTGELFF. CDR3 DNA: TGTGCTAGCAGCCTCCTAGCGGGGGTGAACACCGGGGAGCTGTTTTTT.

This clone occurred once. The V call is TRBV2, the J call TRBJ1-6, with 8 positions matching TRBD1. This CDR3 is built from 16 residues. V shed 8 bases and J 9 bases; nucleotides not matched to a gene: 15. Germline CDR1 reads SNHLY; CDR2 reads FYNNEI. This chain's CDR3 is CASGQGGSSSVSPLHF. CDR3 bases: TGTGCCAGCGGACAGGGAGGGTCGTCGTCGGTTTCACCCCTCCACTTT.

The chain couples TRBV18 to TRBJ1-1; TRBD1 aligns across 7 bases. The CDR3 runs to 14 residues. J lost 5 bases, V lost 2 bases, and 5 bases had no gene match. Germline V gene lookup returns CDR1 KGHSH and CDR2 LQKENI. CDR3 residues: CASSPITGDTEAFF. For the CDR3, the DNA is TGTGCCAGCTCACCAATAACAGGGGATACTGAAGCTTTCTTT.

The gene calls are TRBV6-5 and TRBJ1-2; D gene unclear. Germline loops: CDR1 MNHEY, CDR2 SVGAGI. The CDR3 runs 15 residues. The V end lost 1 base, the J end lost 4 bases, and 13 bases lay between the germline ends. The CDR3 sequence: CASSYYPEGSYGYTF. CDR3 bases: TGTGCCAGCAGTTACTACCCCGAGGGCAGCTATGGCTACACCTTC.

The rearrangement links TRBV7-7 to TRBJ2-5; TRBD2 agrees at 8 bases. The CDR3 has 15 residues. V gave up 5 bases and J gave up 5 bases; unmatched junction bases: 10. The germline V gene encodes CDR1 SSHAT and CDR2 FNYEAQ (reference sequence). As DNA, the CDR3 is TGTGCCAGCAGCAAAGGATCGGGAGGGGGGGAGACCCAGTACTTC. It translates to CASSKGSGGGETQYF.

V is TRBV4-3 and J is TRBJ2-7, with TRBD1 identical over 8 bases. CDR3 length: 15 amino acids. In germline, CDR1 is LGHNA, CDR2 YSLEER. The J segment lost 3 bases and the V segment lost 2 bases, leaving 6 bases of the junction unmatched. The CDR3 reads CASSQLGTGGYEQYF. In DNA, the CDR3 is TGCGCCAGCAGCCAACTCGGGACAGGCGGCTACGAGCAGTACTTC.

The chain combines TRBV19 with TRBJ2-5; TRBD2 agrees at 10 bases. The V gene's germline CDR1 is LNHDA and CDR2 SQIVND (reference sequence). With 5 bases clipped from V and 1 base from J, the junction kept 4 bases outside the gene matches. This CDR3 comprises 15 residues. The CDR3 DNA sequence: TGTGCCAGTAGTGAGACTAGCGGGCTCCAAGAGACCCAGTACTTC. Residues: CASSETSGLQETQYF.

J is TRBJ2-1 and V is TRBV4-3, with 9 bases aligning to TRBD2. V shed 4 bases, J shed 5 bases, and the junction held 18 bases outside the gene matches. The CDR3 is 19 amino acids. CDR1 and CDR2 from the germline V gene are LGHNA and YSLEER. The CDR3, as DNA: TGCGCCAGCAGCCCCACTGGACTAGCGCGGGGCCGTTTGAACAATGAGCAGTTCTTC. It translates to CASSPTGLARGRLNNEQFF.

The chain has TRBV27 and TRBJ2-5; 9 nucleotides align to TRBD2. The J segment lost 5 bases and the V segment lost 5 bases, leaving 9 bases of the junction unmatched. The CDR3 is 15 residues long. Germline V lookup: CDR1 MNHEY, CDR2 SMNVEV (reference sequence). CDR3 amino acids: CASSTGGRAWETQYF. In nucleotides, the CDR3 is TGTGCCAGCAGTACCGGCGGGAGGGCCTGGGAGACCCAGTACTTC.

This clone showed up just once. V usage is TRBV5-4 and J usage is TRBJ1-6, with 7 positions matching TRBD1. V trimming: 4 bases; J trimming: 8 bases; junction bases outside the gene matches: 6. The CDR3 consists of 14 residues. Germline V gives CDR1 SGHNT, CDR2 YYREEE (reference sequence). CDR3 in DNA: TGTGCCAGCAGCCCCAGGGGGAAGGATTCACCCCTCCACTTT. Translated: CASSPRGKDSPLHF. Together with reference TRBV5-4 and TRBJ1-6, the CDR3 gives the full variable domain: ETGVTQSPTHLIKTRGQQVTLRCSSQSGHNTVSWYQQALGQGPQFIFQYYREEENGRGNFPPRFSGLQFPNYSSELNVNALELDDSALYLCASSPRGKDSPLHFGNGTRLTVT.

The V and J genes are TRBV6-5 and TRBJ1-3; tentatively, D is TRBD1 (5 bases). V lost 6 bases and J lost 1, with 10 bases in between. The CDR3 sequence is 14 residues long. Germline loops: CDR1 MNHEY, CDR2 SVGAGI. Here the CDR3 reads CASRSGFSGNTIYF. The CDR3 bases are TGTGCCAGCAGATCAGGGTTTTCTGGAAACACCATATATTTT.

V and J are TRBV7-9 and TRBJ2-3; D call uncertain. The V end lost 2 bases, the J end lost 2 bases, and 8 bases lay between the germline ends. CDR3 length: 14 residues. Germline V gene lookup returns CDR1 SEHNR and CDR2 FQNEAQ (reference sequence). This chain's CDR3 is CASSLMSFTDTQYF. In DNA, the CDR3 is TGTGCCAGCAGCTTAATGTCGTTCACAGATACGCAGTATTTT.